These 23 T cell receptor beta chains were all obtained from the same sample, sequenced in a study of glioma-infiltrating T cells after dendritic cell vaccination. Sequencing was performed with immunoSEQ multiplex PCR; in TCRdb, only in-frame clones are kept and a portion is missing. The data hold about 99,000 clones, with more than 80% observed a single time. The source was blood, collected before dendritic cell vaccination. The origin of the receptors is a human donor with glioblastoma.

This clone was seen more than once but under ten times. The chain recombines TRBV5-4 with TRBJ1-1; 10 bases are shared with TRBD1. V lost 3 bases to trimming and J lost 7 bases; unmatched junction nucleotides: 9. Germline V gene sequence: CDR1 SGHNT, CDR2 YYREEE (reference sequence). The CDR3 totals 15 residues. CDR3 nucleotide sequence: TGTGCCAGCAGCTCGGGAGACAGGGGGCGGCTTGAAGCTTTCTTT. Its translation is CASSSGDRGRLEAFF.

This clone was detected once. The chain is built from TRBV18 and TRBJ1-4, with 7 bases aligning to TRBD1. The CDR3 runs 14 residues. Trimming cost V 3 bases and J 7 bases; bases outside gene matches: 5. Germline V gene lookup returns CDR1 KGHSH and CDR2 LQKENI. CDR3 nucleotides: TGTGCCAGCTCACCCTGGGACAGCGGTGAAAAACTGTTTTTT. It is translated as CASSPWDSGEKLFF.

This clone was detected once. The CDR3 spells CASRERQGAFTGELFF. The CDR3 bases are TGTGCCAGCAGGGAAAGACAGGGGGCCTTCACCGGGGAGCTGTTTTTT. The rearrangement uses TRBV6-1 and TRBJ2-2; TRBD1 matches at 10 bases. The length of the CDR3 is 16 residues. V lost 6 bases to trimming and J lost 4 bases; unmatched junction nucleotides: 8. Germline V gene data show CDR1 as MNHNS and CDR2 as SASEGT.

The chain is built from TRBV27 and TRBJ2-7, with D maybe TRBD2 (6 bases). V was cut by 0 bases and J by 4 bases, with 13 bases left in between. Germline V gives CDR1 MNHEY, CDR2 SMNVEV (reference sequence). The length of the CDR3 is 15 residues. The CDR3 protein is CASSLSLIGGYEQYF. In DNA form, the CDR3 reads TGTGCCAGCAGTTTATCCCTAATTGGGGGGTACGAGCAGTACTTC.

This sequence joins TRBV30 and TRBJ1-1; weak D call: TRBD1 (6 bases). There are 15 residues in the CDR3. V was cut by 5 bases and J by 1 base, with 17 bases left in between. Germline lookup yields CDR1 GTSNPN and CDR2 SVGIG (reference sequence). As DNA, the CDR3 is TGTGCCTGGCGCCGCTTTCCCAGGGGGAACACTGAAGCTTTCTTT. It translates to CAWRRFPRGNTEAFF.

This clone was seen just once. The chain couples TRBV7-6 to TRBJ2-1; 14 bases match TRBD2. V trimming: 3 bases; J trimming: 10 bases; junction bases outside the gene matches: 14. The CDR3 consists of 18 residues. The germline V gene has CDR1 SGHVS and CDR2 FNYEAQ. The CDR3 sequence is CASSFLGGRLAGGHEQFF. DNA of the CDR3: TGTGCCAGCAGCTTCCTTGGGGGGCGACTAGCGGGGGGGCACGAGCAGTTCTTC.

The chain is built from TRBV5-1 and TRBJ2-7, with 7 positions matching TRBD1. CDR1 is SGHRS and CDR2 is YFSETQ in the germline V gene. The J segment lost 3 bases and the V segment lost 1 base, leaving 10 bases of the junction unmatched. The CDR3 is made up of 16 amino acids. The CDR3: CASSLRTLGQSYEQYF. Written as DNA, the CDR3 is TGCGCCAGCAGCTTGCGGACGCTGGGACAGAGCTACGAGCAGTACTTC. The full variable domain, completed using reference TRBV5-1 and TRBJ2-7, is KAGVTQTPRYLIKTRGQQVTLSCSPISGHRSVSWYQQTPGQGLQFLFEYFSETQRNKGNFPGRFSGRQFSNSRSEMNVSTLELGDSALYLCASSLRTLGQSYEQYFGPGTRLTVT.

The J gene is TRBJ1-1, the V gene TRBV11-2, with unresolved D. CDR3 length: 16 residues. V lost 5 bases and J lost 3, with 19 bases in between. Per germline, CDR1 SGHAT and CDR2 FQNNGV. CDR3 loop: CASSPRNHGADTEAFF. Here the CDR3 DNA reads TGTGCCAGCAGCCCGCGAAACCATGGTGCGGACACTGAAGCTTTCTTT.

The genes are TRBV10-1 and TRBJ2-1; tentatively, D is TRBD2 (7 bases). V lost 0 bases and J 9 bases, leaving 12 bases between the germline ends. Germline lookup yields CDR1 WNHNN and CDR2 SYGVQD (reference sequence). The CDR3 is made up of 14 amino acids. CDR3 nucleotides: TGCGCCAGCAGTGAGTCGGGGGGGGCAGGTGAGCAGTTCTTC. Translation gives CASSESGGAGEQFF.

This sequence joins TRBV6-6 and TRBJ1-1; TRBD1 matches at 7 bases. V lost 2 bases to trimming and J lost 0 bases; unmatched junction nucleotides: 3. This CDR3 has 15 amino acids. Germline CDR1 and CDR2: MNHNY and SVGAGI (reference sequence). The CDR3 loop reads CASSYQGEMNTEAFF. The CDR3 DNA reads TGTGCCAGCAGTTACCAGGGGGAGATGAACACTGAAGCTTTCTTT.

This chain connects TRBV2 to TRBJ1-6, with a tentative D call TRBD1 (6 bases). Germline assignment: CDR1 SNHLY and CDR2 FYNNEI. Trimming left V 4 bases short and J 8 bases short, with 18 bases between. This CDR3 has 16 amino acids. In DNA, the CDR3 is TGTGCCAGCAGTGGAGGGACACCCTATAATGATTCACCCCTCCACTTT. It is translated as CASSGGTPYNDSPLHF.

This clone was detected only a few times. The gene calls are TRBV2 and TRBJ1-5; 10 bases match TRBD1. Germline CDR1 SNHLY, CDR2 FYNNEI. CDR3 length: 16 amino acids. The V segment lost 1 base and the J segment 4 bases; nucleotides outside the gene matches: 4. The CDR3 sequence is CASSEGWTGGNQPQHF. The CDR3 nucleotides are TGTGCCAGCAGTGAAGGCTGGACAGGGGGGAATCAGCCCCAGCATTTT.

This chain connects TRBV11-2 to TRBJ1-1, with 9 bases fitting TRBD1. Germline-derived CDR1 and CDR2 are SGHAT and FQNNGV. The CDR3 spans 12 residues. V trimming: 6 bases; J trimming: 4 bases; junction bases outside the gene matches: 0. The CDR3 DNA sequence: TGTGCCAGCAGGGGACAGGGCACTGAAGCTTTCTTT. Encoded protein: CASRGQGTEAFF.

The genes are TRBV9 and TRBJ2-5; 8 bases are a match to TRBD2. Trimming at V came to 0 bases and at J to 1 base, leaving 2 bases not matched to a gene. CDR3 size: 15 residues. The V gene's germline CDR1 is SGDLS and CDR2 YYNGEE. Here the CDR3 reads CASSVDGTSQETQYF. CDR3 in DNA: TGTGCCAGCAGCGTAGATGGGACTAGCCAAGAGACCCAGTACTTC.

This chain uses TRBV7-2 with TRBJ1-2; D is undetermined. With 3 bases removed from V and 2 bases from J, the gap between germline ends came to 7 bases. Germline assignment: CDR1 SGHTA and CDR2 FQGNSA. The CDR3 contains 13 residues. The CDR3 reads CASSFGLNYGYTF. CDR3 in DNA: TGTGCCAGCAGCTTCGGACTGAACTATGGCTACACCTTC.

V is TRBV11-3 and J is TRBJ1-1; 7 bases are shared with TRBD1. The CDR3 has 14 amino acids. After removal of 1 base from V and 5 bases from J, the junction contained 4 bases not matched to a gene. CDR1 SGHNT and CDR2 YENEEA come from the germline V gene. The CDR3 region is CASSLGTGETEAFF. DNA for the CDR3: TGTGCCAGCAGCTTAGGTACAGGGGAAACTGAAGCTTTCTTT.

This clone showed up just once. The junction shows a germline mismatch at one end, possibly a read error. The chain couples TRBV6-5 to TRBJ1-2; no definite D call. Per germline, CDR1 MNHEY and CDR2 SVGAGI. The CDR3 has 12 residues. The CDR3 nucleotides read TGTGCCAGCAGTTACTCGAGGGCCGTCCACATTTTC. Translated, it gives CASSYSRAVHIF.

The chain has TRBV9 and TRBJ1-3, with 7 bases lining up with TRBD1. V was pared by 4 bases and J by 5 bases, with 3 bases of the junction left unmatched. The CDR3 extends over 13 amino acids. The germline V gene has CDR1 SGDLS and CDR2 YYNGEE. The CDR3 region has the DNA TGTGCCAGCAGCCAGGGGGGAAGAAACACCATATATTTT. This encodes CASSQGGRNTIYF.

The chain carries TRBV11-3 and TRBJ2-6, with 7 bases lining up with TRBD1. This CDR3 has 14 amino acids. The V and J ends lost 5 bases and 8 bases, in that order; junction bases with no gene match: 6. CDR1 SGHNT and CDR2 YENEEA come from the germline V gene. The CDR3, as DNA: TGTGCCAGCAGCGATGGACAGGTTTCCAACGTCCTGACTTTC. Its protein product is CASSDGQVSNVLTF.

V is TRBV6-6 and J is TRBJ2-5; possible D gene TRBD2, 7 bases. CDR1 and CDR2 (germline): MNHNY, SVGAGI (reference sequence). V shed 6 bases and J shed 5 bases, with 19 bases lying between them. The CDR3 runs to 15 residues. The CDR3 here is CASSPLLGGGETQYF. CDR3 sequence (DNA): TGTGCCAGCAGCCCCCTTCTGGGAGGGGGGGAGACCCAGTACTTC.

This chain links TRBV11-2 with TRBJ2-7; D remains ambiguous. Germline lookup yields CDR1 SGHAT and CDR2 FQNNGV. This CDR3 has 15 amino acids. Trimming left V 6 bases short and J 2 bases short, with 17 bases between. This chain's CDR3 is CASRYTKTTTYEQYF. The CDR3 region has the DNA TGTGCCAGCAGGTATACAAAGACAACGACCTACGAGCAGTACTTC.

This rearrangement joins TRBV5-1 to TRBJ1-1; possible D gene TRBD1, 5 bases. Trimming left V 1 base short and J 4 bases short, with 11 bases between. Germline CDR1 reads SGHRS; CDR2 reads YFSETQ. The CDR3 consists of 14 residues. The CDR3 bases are TGCGCCAGCAGCTTGTCAGGGAAGGTCACTGAAGCTTTCTTT. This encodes CASSLSGKVTEAFF. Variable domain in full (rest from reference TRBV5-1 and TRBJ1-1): KAGVTQTPRYLIKTRGQQVTLSCSPISGHRSVSWYQQTPGQGLQFLFEYFSETQRNKGNFPGRFSGRQFSNSRSEMNVSTLELGDSALYLCASSLSGKVTEAFFGQGTRLTVV.

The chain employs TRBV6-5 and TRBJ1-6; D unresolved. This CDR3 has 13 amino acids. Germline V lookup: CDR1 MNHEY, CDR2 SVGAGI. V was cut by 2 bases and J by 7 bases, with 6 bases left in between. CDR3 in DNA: TGTGCCAGCAGTTACGGGCTCAATTCACCCCTCCACTTT. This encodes CASSYGLNSPLHF.